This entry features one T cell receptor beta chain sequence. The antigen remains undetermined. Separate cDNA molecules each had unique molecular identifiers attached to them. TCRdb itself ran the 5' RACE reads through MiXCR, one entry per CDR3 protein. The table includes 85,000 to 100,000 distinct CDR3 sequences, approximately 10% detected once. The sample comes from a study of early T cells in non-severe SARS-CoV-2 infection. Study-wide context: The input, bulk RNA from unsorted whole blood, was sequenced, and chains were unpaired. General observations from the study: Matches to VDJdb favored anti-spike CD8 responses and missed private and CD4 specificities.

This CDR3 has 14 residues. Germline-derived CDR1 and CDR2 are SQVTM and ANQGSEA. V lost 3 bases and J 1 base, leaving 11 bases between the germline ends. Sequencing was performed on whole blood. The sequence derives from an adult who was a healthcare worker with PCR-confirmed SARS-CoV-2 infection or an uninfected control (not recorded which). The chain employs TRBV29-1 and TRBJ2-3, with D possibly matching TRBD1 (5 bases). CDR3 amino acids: CSVDVVGGTDTQYF. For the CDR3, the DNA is TGCAGCGTTGACGTCGTAGGGGGCACAGATACGCAGTATTTT.